This passage covers 17 T cell receptor beta chains from one sample sequenced in a study of control samples from healthy donors and cancer patients. Some clones are missing from TCRdb's copy, which holds only in-frame ones; the method was immunoSEQ multiplex PCR. This table holds 150,000 to 200,000 clones, about nine tenths found once. The sample was blood. These receptors all come from a woman aged 25 to 39 in good health.

The J gene is TRBJ1-1, the V gene TRBV4-1; the D gene is possibly TRBD1 (5 bases). This CDR3 has 13 amino acids. The V gene's germline CDR1 is MGHRA and CDR2 YSYEKL. Between the trimmed V and J ends, which lost 0 bases and 5 bases, there was a span of 7 bases. CDR3 sequence: CASSQDRGTEAFF. The CDR3 DNA is TGCGCCAGCAGCCAAGATCGGGGGACTGAAGCTTTCTTT.

This clone was detected only a few times. This rearrangement joins TRBV11-2 to TRBJ1-1; TRBD1 aligns across 7 bases. V lost 1 base to trimming and J lost 6 bases; unmatched junction nucleotides: 2. This CDR3 has 13 amino acids. Germline assignment: CDR1 SGHAT and CDR2 FQNNGV. DNA for the CDR3: TGTGCCAGCAGCTTAGGGGGACAGTCTGAAGCTTTCTTT. This gives the protein CASSLGGQSEAFF.

A word on this clone: Different DNA sequences within this sample yield the same CDR3. The CDR3 DNA sequence: TGTGCCAGCAGTGAGGTAGGGAATCAGCCCCAGCATTTT. Translating it yields CASSEVGNQPQHF. The V gene is TRBV25-1, the J gene TRBJ1-5; D gene unclear. The CDR3 has 13 amino acids. Trimming cost V 3 bases and J 4 bases, with 7 bases left between them. Germline V CDR1 and CDR2: MGHDK, SYGVNS.

This clone is classed as medium-sized. The rearrangement joins TRBV6-1 to TRBJ2-7; no firm D call. The CDR3 loop spans 14 amino acids. V was pared by 3 bases and J by 0 bases, with 9 bases between. CDR1 and CDR2 from the germline V gene are MNHNS and SASEGT. For the CDR3, the DNA is TGTGCCAGCAGTGAGGGGTTTAGCTCCTACGAGCAGTACTTC. It specifies CASSEGFSSYEQYF.

This clone was observed once. The chain couples TRBV7-9 to TRBJ1-2, with D hard to call. CDR3 length: 15 residues. V was shortened by 0 bases and J by 2 bases, with 10 bases between the two germline ends. CDR1 and CDR2 (germline): SEHNR, FQNEAQ (reference sequence). CDR3 in amino acids: CASSLAWGENYGYTF. DNA for the CDR3: TGTGCCAGCAGCTTAGCCTGGGGAGAGAACTATGGCTACACCTTC.

The CDR3 reads CASSLDSSYNEQFF. The CDR3 coding sequence is TGTGCCAGCAGCCTAGACAGCTCCTACAATGAGCAGTTCTTC. The rearrangement joins TRBV9 to TRBJ2-1; D is perhaps TRBD1 (5 bases). V was shortened by 4 bases and J by 0 bases, with 8 bases between the two germline ends. The germline gives CDR1 SGDLS, CDR2 YYNGEE. This CDR3 spans 14 amino acids.

A word on this clone: Additional DNA sequences in this sample encode the identical CDR3. The rearrangement uses TRBV5-1 and TRBJ1-2, with 9 bases that match TRBD1. The ends lost 0 bases at V and 4 bases at J; junction bases unmatched: 1. Germline-derived CDR1 and CDR2 are SGHRS and YFSETQ. The CDR3 runs 14 residues. This CDR3 is CASSLGTGAYGYTF. The CDR3 region has the DNA TGCGCCAGCAGCTTGGGGACAGGGGCCTATGGCTACACCTTC.

The rearrangement links TRBV24-1 to TRBJ2-7, with D perhaps TRBD1 or TRBD2 (5 bases each). This CDR3 has 14 residues. Trimming pared 4 bases from V and 0 bases from J, leaving 9 bases between. The germline V gene encodes CDR1 KGHDR and CDR2 SFDVKD. CDR3 residues: CATSDRDGSYEQYF. In nucleotides, the CDR3 is TGTGCCACCAGTGACCGGGACGGCTCCTACGAGCAGTACTTC.

The V and J genes are TRBV20-1 and TRBJ2-5; 14 bases match TRBD2. The ends lost 3 bases at V and 6 bases at J; junction bases unmatched: 3. Germline V gene data show CDR1 as DFQATT and CDR2 as SNEGSKA (reference sequence). CDR3 length equals 14 residues. The CDR3 is CSASGTSGRKTQYF. The CDR3 DNA reads as TGCAGTGCTAGTGGGACTAGCGGGAGAAAGACCCAGTACTTC.

V gene TRBV7-9 combines with J gene TRBJ2-1; 10 bases map to TRBD2. CDR3 length: 15 amino acids. Unmatched junction bases numbered 3, after V lost 2 bases and J lost 5 bases. Germline lookup yields CDR1 SEHNR and CDR2 FQNEAQ (reference sequence). CDR3 amino acids: CASSLWLAGDNEQFF. In nucleotides, the CDR3 is TGTGCCAGCAGCTTATGGCTAGCGGGGGACAATGAGCAGTTCTTC.

The chain has TRBV4-3 and TRBJ2-3; 12 positions match TRBD2. The CDR3 covers 16 residues. Germline V CDR1 and CDR2: LGHNA, YSLEER. V trimming: 0 bases; J trimming: 5 bases; junction bases outside the gene matches: 3. CDR3 DNA sequence: TGCGCCAGCAGCCAAGATCTAGCGGGAGGGGGAGATACGCAGTATTTT. Translation gives CASSQDLAGGGDTQYF.

This clone was seen more than once but under ten times. This rearrangement joins TRBV28 to TRBJ2-1; 11 nucleotides match TRBD2. The junction had 6 bases not matched to a gene; V was cut back by 5 bases and J by 6 bases. This CDR3 spans 15 amino acids. The germline V gene has CDR1 MDHEN and CDR2 SYDVKM. This chain's CDR3 is CASSPELAGVNEQFF. The CDR3 nucleotides read TGTGCCAGCAGTCCCGAACTAGCGGGAGTCAATGAGCAGTTCTTC.

V usage is TRBV3-1 (or the pseudogene TRBV3-2) and J usage is TRBJ1-5; D unclear. Looked up from germline, CDR1 is LGHDT and CDR2 is YNNKEL (reference sequence). This CDR3 region has 13 residues. Trimming left V 4 bases short and J 5 bases short, with 9 bases between. The CDR3 DNA reads TGTGCCAGCAGCCGATACACAGATCAGCCCCAGCATTTT. It specifies CASSRYTDQPQHF.

This clone has a handful of counts. V and J are TRBV6-4 and TRBJ2-2; D call uncertain. Trimming took 0 bases from V and 4 from J, leaving 6 bases between them. CDR3 length: 14 amino acids. CDR1 and CDR2 (germline): MRHNA, SNTAGT. Here the CDR3 reads CASSDSASTGELFF. Written as DNA, the CDR3 is TGTGCCAGCAGTGACTCGGCCAGCACCGGGGAGCTGTTTTTT.

CDR3 in amino acids: CATSAPSGVPLNEQFF. The CDR3 region has the DNA TGTGCCACCAGTGCCCCTTCGGGAGTACCCCTCAATGAGCAGTTCTTC. The V call is TRBV24-1, the J call TRBJ2-1; D is perhaps TRBD2 (6 bases). V shed 5 bases and J shed 6 bases, with 19 bases lying between them. This CDR3 has 16 amino acids. The germline gives CDR1 KGHDR, CDR2 SFDVKD.

On this clone: Other nucleotide sequences in the sample specify the same CDR3. V and J are TRBV3-1 (or the pseudogene TRBV3-2) and TRBJ1-5; TRBD1 agrees at 7 bases. Germline CDR1 and CDR2: LGHDT and YNNKEL (reference sequence). The trim removed 4 bases at V and 0 bases at J, leaving 0 bases unmatched. This CDR3 contains 14 residues. The CDR3 is CASSRQGSNQPQHF. Written as DNA, the CDR3 is TGTGCCAGCAGCCGACAGGGTAGCAATCAGCCCCAGCATTTT.

A few counts support this clone. V gene TRBV18 combines with J gene TRBJ1-2; unclear D gene. Trimming left V 1 base short and J 1 base short, with 4 bases between. The CDR3 consists of 13 residues. Per germline, CDR1 KGHSH and CDR2 LQKENI. This chain's CDR3 is CASSPQDNYGYTF. CDR3 in DNA: TGTGCCAGCTCACCACAAGATAACTATGGCTACACCTTC.